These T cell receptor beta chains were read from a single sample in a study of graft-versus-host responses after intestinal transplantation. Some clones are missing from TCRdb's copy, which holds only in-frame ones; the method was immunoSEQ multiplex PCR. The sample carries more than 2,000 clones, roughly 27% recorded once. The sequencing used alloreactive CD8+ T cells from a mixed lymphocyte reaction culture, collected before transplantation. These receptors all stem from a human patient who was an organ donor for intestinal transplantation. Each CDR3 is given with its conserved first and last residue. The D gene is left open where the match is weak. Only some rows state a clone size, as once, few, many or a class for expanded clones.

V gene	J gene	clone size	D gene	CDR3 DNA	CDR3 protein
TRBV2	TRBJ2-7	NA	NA	TGTGCCAGCAGTGACCCCCAGGGATGGGAGCAGTACTTC	CASSDPQGWEQYF
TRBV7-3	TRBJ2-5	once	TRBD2	TGTGCCAGCAGCTTAGCCGGCGGGGGGCTGGAGACCCAGTACTTC	CASSLAGGGLETQYF
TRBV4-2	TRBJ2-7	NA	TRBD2	TGTGCCAGCAGCCAAATATCGGACCCGGGGGGAGGCACCTACGAGCAGTACTTC	CASSQISDPGGGTYEQYF
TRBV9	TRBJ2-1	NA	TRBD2	TGTGCCAGCAGCGAGAGCGGGGGGAGCTCCTACAATGAGCAGTTCTTC	CASSESGGSSYNEQFF
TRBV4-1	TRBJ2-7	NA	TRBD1	TGCGCCAGCAGCCACTCGGGACAGGGGTACGAGCAGTACTTC	CASSHSGQGYEQYF
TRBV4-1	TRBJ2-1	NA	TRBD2	TGCGCCAGCAGCCAAGTGTCTTGGTACCTAGCGGGGGGGAATGAGCAGTTCTTC	CASSQVSWYLAGGNEQFF
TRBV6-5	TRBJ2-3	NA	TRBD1	TGTGCCAGCAGTCCAGGGGGTAATACGCAGTATTTT	CASSPGGNTQYF
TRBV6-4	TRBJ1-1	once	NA	TGTGCCAGCAGTGACCGGGGTTTAGGAGCGAACACTGAAGCTTTCTTT	CASSDRGLGANTEAFF
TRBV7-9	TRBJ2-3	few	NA	TGTGCCAGCAGCCCCCGGCCAGGGGAAGGCACAGATACGCAGTATTTT	CASSPRPGEGTDTQYF
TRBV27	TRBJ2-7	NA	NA	TGTGCCAGCAGTTTACTACAGGGGGGGGGCTACGAGCAGTACTTC	CASSLLQGGGYEQYF
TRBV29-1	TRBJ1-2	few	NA	TGCAGCGCTGGGGGGGCCAACTATGGCTACACCTTC	CSAGGANYGYTF
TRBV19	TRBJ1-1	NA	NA	TGTGCCAGTAAAGGGTGGTACGGGGGGGATGCAGCTTTCTTT	CASKGWYGGDAAFF
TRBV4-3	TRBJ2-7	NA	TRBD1	TGCGCCAGCAGCCAGGTGACAGGGGGCGGGTACGAGCAGTACTTC	CASSQVTGGGYEQYF
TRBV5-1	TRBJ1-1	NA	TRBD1	TGCGCCAGCAGCTTGTACCAGGGGGCGGCGGAAGCTTTCTTT	CASSLYQGAAEAFF
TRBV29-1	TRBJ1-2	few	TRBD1	TGCAGCGTTGAGGACAGGGGACGAGGCTACACCTTC	CSVEDRGRGYTF
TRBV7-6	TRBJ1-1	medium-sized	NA	TGTGCCAGCAGCTTCGGGGAGAACACTGAAGCTTTCTTT	CASSFGENTEAFF
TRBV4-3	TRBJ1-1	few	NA	TGCGCCAGCAGCCAAGGACACGGAATAACTGAAGCTTTCTTT	CASSQGHGITEAFF
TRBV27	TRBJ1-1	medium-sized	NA	TGTGCCAGCAGTTCTTACAGGGTGAACACTGAAGCTTTCTTT	CASSSYRVNTEAFF
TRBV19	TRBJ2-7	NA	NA	TGTGCCAGCCAACCCCTAATGGGAGGTGACGAGCAGTACTTC	CASQPLMGGDEQYF
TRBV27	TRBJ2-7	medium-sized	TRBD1	TGTGCCAGCAGTTCCCCCCGGACAGGCTACGAGCAGTACTTC	CASSSPRTGYEQYF
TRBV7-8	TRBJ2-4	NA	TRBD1	TGTGCCAGCAGCCCAGGCTGGGACAGGGTTGTAGGGGCCAAAAACATTCAGTACTTC	CASSPGWDRVVGAKNIQYF
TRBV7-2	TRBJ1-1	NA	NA	TGTGCCAGCATTTTAAGTCCAGGGGATACTGAAGCTTTCTTT	CASILSPGDTEAFF